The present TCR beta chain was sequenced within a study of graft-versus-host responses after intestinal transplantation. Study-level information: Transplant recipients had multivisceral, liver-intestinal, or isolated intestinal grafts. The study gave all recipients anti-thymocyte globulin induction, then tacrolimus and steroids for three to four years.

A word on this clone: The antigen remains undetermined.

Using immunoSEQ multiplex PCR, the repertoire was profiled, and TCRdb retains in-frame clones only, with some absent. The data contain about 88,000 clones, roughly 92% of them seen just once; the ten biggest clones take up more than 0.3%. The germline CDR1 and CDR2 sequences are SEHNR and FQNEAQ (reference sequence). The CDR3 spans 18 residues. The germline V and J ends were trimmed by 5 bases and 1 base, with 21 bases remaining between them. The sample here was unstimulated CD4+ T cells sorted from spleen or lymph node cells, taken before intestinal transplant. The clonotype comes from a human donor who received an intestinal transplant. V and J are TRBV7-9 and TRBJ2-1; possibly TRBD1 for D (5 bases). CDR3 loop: CASSQKGSGIPSYNEQFF. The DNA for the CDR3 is TGTGCCAGCAGCCAGAAGGGGTCAGGGATCCCATCCTACAATGAGCAGTTCTTC.